This T cell receptor (beta chain) was observed in a study of T cells in Graves' hyperthyroidism and ophthalmopathy. In germline, CDR1 is GTSNPN, CDR2 SVGIG (reference sequence). V dropped 0 bases and J dropped 0 bases, with 10 bases sitting between them. The CDR3 runs 15 residues. This clonotype occurred a few times. The antigen is undetermined. Subjects aged 18 to 65 presented with newly diagnosed hyperthyroidism of less than 2 months' duration. Pregnant or lactating patients were excluded, as were those with uncontrolled infection or other autoimmune disease. The PBMCs studied were ones that came from roughly 11 ml fresh peripheral blood. What was amplified from RNA transcripts were TCR beta CDR3 regions. TCR CDR3 regions were first amplified by RT-PCR with HTBI primers. MiXCR, applied by TCRdb to the multiplex PCR reads, yields one record per CDR3 protein. The sample records about 560,000 distinct CDR3 sequences, 16% being singletons.

Overall study findings and caveats: Blood also contained most expanded thyroid clonotypes above 0.001.

The genes are TRBV30 and TRBJ2-3; the D is unclear. The clonotype was recovered from a woman between 18 and 29 years old with Graves' hyperthyroidism. The sample comprised blood. The CDR3 region has the DNA TGTGCCTGGAGTGTATTGCGTGGGAGCACAGATACGCAGTATTTT. Amino acids: CAWSVLRGSTDTQYF.